The T cell receptor beta chain described here comes from a study of blood T cell repertoires in COVID-19 (dated by TCRdb to about 2020). In the study overall: Samples from collaborators originated in the United States, Italy and Spain and spanned both the acute and convalescent phases of COVID-19. The prospective study material was composed of cDNA or gDNA derived from T cells, B-cell-depleted T cells, or PBMCs. Deeply sampled blood TCRbeta repertoires from subjects exposed to, actively infected with, or recovered from COVID-19 were included in the dataset. The repertoires were released in a freely available public database meant as a resource for research on the immune response to SARS-CoV-2. The samples were drawn from two sources: the first 160 participants of the ongoing ImmuneRACE study, and 950 to 1,500 subjects contributed by 6 global collaborators. Sample metadata almost always included a de-identified subject ID, COVID-19 status, age in years and sex. HLA class I and class II types, where available, came from metadata supplied by the sample provider rather than from assay-based typing.

Results and caveats for the whole study, not just this receptor: The amount of clinical and demographic metadata varied by source and participant and was provided uncurated.

As concerns this clone: Its antigen is still unknown. Base-call qualities are not available, and no considerably larger clone is one nucleotide away.

A second Seattle source provided samples from volunteer blood donors who had recovered from COVID-19. Each collaborating institution followed its own protocols to collect whole blood in K2EDTA tubes. Collaborator samples were shipped for TCRbeta analysis as frozen whole blood, isolated PBMCs, or DNA extracted from either sample type. The CDR3 holds 14 amino acids from the cysteine to the phenylalanine. The kept DNA is CDR3 alone, 42 bases in frame from the first base. The CDR1 and CDR2 encoded by the germline V gene (reference sequence) are LGHDT and YNNKEL. V is clipped by 2 bases and J by 5 bases, and the sequence between their germline boundaries is 12 bases long. The immunoSEQ Assay, a bias-controlled multiplex PCR, was used to amplify TCRbeta CDR3 regions from genomic DNA. On the study's bioinformatics: Nucleated cell counts per sample were estimated from amplification of reference gene primers within the assay. To quantify the absolute abundance of each unique TCRbeta CDR3 rearrangement, sequence reads were collapsed and filtered. For each sample, productive Simpson clonality was calculated as the square root of Simpson's diversity index over productive rearrangements. TCRdb limited this immuneACCESS table to in-frame rearrangements with V and J called. A share of clones is missing; checked studies link under half to unresolved V genes, and the rest is unexplained. V, J and clone size reflect that table, while D and trimming were determined from the DNA. The sample yields around 250,000 clones; roughly 84% were counted once. Jointly, the top ten make up 1.5% of the sample.

The sequenced sample consisted of peripheral blood. The sequence was obtained from a woman aged 40-49 years who had recovered from COVID-19. The rearrangement joined TRBV3-1 (or the pseudogene TRBV3-2) to TRBJ1-2; the best D guess is TRBD1, with 6 bases matching. This receptor carries the CDR3 CASSQFQGQYGYTF. The nucleotide sequence is given as TGTGCCAGCAGCCAATTCCAGGGGCAATATGGCTACACCTTC.